This TCR beta chain was identified in a study of Ad26.COV2.S vaccination and SARS-CoV-2 variants. General observations from the study: Vaccinated individuals (as opposed to placebo recipients) had higher spike-specific TCR breadth.

The treatment here: some 20 received Ad26.COV2.S at low or high dose, single or two shots; about 5 received placebo; per-sample allocation not given. The samples date from day 63 after the first vaccine or placebo injection. About this clone: The antigen is undetermined. This same CDR3 is encoded by further DNA sequences in the sample.

Clones were sequenced by immunoSEQ multiplex PCR, and TCRdb holds only the in-frame ones, with some missing. Of 290,000 or so clones in the sample, about 89% were seen once. CDR1 is LGHNT and CDR2 is FRNRAP in the germline V gene. CDR3 length: 13 residues. The germline V and J ends were trimmed by 3 bases and 1 base, with 6 bases remaining between them. The sequence was obtained from a person aged 18-65 years who received the Ad26.COV2.S COVID-19 vaccine or a placebo. The specimen comprised peripheral blood, sampled in a trial of Ad26.COV2.S vaccine versus placebo. V and J are TRBV12-5 and TRBJ1-1; D gene unclear. The CDR3 loop is CASGLGQNTEAFF. The CDR3, as DNA: TGTGCTAGTGGTTTAGGGCAGAACACTGAAGCTTTCTTT.